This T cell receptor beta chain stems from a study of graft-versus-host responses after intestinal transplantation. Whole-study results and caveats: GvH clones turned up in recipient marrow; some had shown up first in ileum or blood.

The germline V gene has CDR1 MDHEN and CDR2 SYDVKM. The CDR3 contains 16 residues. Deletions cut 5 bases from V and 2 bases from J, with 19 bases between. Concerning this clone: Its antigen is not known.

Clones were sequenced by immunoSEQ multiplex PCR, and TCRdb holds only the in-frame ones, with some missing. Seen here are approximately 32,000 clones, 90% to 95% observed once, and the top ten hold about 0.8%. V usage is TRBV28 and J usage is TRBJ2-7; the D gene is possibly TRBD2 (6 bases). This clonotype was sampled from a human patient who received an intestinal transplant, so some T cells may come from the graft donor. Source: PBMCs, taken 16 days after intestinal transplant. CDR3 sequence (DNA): TGTGCCAGCAGTGGACCGCGGGGAATTAGACCCTACGAGCAGTACTTC. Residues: CASSGPRGIRPYEQYF.